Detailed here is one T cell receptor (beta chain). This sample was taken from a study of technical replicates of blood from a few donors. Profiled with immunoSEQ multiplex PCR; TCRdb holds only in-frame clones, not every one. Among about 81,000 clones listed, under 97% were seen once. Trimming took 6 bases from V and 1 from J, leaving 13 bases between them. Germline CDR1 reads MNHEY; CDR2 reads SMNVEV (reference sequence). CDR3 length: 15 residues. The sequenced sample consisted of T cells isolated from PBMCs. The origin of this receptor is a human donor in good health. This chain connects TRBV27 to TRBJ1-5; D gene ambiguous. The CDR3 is CASSLAGWSNQPQHF. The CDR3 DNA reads TGTGCCAGCAGCCTCGCGGGATGGAGCAATCAGCCCCAGCATTTT.